A selection of T cell receptor beta chains follows, all from one sample in a study of chemoradiotherapy in HPV16-positive cancers. Using immunoSEQ multiplex PCR, the repertoire was profiled, and TCRdb retains in-frame clones only, with some absent. The sample shows some 32,000 clones, 88% of them seen only once. This sample comprised blood, obtained from a patient who underwent chemoradiotherapy. Receptor source: a human donor with HPV-associated anogenital cancer. Each CDR3 is given with its conserved first and last residue. The order of the fields is CDR3 length, J gene, clone size, V gene, D gene, CDR3 DNA, CDR3 protein. A D gene is named only where the DNA matches it firmly. Some rows mark clone size as missing; the rest say once, few, many or name a class of expanded clone.

18 TRBJ2-2 NA TRBV6-1 TRBD2 TGTGCCAGCAGTGATCCCGGACTAGCGGGAGTAGGGACCGGGGAGCTGTTTTTT CASSDPGLAGVGTGELFF
15 TRBJ2-7 NA TRBV29-1 TRBD2 TGCAGCGTTGAAGATCTAGCGGGAGGGCCGAAGGAGCAGTACTTC CSVEDLAGGPKEQYF
14 TRBJ2-1 NA TRBV2 NA TGTGCCAGCAGCCACATTGAGACAGCCAATGAGCAGTTCTTC CASSHIETANEQFF
16 TRBJ2-1 NA TRBV4-1 NA TGCGCCAGCAGCCAAGTGGGAGGGAATACAGGGGATGAGCAGTTCTTC CASSQVGGNTGDEQFF
17 TRBJ2-1 few TRBV4-1 NA TGCGCCAGCAGCCAAGATGGGGGTTCGTTCGGGATCAATGAGCAGTTCTTC CASSQDGGSFGINEQFF
15 TRBJ1-1 NA TRBV27 TRBD1 TGTGCCAGCAGACCAGGGACAGTAGGGCCCACTGAAGCTTTCTTT CASRPGTVGPTEAFF
17 TRBJ2-3 once TRBV7-2 NA TGTGCCAGCAGCTTACAGTTCGGGGGCCTTAGCACAGATACGCAGTATTTT CASSLQFGGLSTDTQYF
13 TRBJ2-7 NA TRBV5-4 NA TGTGCCAGCAGTTTTGGGACCTCCTACGAGCAGTACTTC CASSFGTSYEQYF
14 TRBJ2-7 NA TRBV6-1 TRBD1 TGTGCCAGCAGTGAATCTGGACAGGGGTACGAGCAGTACTTC CASSESGQGYEQYF
15 TRBJ2-7 NA TRBV10-3 TRBD2 TGTGCCATCAGTTTGACTAGCGGGGAGGCCTACGAGCAGTACTTC CAISLTSGEAYEQYF
14 TRBJ1-5 NA TRBV2 TRBD1 TGTGCCAGCAGTGGGGACAGAAACAATCAGCCCCAGCATTTT CASSGDRNNQPQHF
14 TRBJ2-7 NA TRBV11-3 NA TGTGCCAGCAGCTTATCGTCCCTCTCCTACGAGCAGTACTTC CASSLSSLSYEQYF
14 TRBJ1-4 NA TRBV7-9 NA TGTGCCAGCAGCTTAGATCACACTAATGAAAAACTGTTTTTT CASSLDHTNEKLFF
12 TRBJ1-5 NA TRBV2 NA TGTGCCAGCAGCGGGGGCCATCAGCCCCAGCATTTT CASSGGHQPQHF
15 TRBJ1-1 NA TRBV6-5 NA TGTGCCAGCAGTTACAATCCAAGGGGTATCACTGAAGCTTTCTTT CASSYNPRGITEAFF
18 TRBJ1-3 NA TRBV30 NA TGTGCCTGGTCTAGGAGGGGAGGGAACGGTTGGTCTGGAAACACCATATATTTT CAWSRRGGNGWSGNTIYF
14 TRBJ1-5 NA TRBV10-1 TRBD1 TGCGCCCCGGGGACAGGGGGCTTGGATCAGCCCCAGCATTTT CAPGTGGLDQPQHF
14 TRBJ2-7 NA TRBV4-1 TRBD1 TGCGCCAGCAGCCAAGATTACAGGGGGAACGAGCAGTACTTC CASSQDYRGNEQYF
15 TRBJ1-4 NA TRBV11-2 NA TGTGCCAGCAGCGCAAACAGGGAGGCTAATGAAAAACTGTTTTTT CASSANREANEKLFF
14 TRBJ2-7 NA TRBV11-2 NA TGTGCCAGCAGCTCGGACACTATTGGCCACGAGCAGTACTTC CASSSDTIGHEQYF
15 TRBJ1-1 NA TRBV5-4 NA TGTGCCAGCAGCTTCCTTACGGGGGTAGGGACTGAAGCTTTCTTT CASSFLTGVGTEAFF
13 TRBJ1-5 NA TRBV6-5 NA TGTGCCAGCAGAGGGGGTGGCAATCAGCCCCAGCATTTT CASRGGGNQPQHF
13 TRBJ1-2 NA TRBV6-5 NA TGTGCCAGCAGTTACGAACAGGGTAGGGGCTACACCTTC CASSYEQGRGYTF
14 TRBJ2-6 NA TRBV6-5 NA TGTGCCAGCACCATCTATTCTGGGGCCAACGTCCTGACTTTC CASTIYSGANVLTF
13 TRBJ1-2 NA TRBV19 NA TGTGCCAGTACCCCGGGACCGTTCTATGGCTACACCTTC CASTPGPFYGYTF
15 TRBJ1-5 few TRBV28 TRBD1 TGTGCCAGCAAAGGGACAGGGAAAAAAAATCAGCCCCAGCATTTT CASKGTGKKNQPQHF
14 TRBJ2-1 NA TRBV19 NA TGTGCCAGTACCAGCGACAGCTCCTACAATGAGCAGTTCTTC CASTSDSSYNEQFF
17 TRBJ2-7 NA TRBV13 TRBD2 TGTGCCAGCAGCCCGAAAGCGGGGGGAGACAACCACTACGAGCAGTACTTC CASSPKAGGDNHYEQYF
14 TRBJ1-2 NA TRBV5-6 NA TGTGCCAGCAGCCCATTGGGGGGGTCCTATGGCTACACCTTC CASSPLGGSYGYTF
14 TRBJ2-1 NA TRBV11-3 TRBD1 TGTGCCAGCAGCTTCGGGACAGGGGGCACTGAGCAGTTCTTC CASSFGTGGTEQFF
17 TRBJ1-3 once TRBV9 NA TGTGCCAGCAGCGTAGCGGGGCAGGGGCGCTCTGGAAACACCATATATTTT CASSVAGQGRSGNTIYF
16 TRBJ2-2 NA TRBV6-1 NA TGTGCCAGCAGTGGAGGCAGGACAGCGAACACCGGGGAGCTGTTTTTT CASSGGRTANTGELFF
15 TRBJ2-1 few TRBV6-5 TRBD1 TGTGCCAGCAGTTACCGGGACAGCTCCTACAATGAGCAGTTCTTC CASSYRDSSYNEQFF
19 TRBJ2-2 once TRBV7-8 NA TGTGCCAGCAGCTCTACTCGGGCCGGGGACCCCCGAGGCACCGGGGAGCTGTTTTTT CASSSTRAGDPRGTGELFF
14 TRBJ2-7 few TRBV7-9 TRBD2 TGTGCCAGCAGAAGCGCTAGCGGGGTCTACGAGCAGTACTTC CASRSASGVYEQYF
14 TRBJ1-6 NA TRBV6-1 TRBD1 TGTGCCAGCAGGGGACAGCCTGGGGCTTCACCCCTCCACTTT CASRGQPGASPLHF